This TCR beta chain stems from a study of T cell responses to AZD1222 COVID-19 vaccine. The study's findings and limits: Baseline seropositivity occurred in only a handful of AZD1222 recipients. Sampled repertoires all dated from after the peak T cell response. The study reported that nearly half of spike-specific TCRs target unmutated variant regions.

Assay used: immunoSEQ multiplex PCR; TCRdb lists only in-frame clones, some missing. This sample has 83,000 or so clones, with approximately 88% found just once. The germline V gene has CDR1 MDHEN and CDR2 SYDVKM. The CDR3 length is 15 residues. Unmatched junction bases numbered 13, after V lost 7 bases and J lost 5 bases. A note on this clone: The target antigen is unknown.

J is TRBJ1-1 and V is TRBV28; TRBD1 matches at 7 bases. This clonotype originated in an adult in good health. The sample consisted of peripheral blood, taken on day 0 of MenACWY control vaccination. The CDR3 sequence: CASTSPSGGRTEAFF. The CDR3 nucleotides read TGTGCCAGCACCTCACCTTCAGGGGGGCGGACTGAAGCTTTCTTT.